This entry features one TCR beta chain sequence. Its antigen remains unknown. This entry belongs to a study of CXCR3-negative and CXCR3-positive naive CD8 T cells. Whole-study findings and limits: Memory CD8+ T cell repertoires were far less diverse than both naive subsets. More hydrophobic TRB CDR3s were found in CXCR3-positive naive cells than in CXCR3-negative naive cells. TRBV-TRBJ usage was similar across naive CXCR3 subsets but distinct in memory cells.

CDR1 is SQVTM, CDR2 ANQGSEA, per germline. The length of the CDR3 is 13 residues. The method, 5' RACE with UMI labels, was used to prepare the TRB cDNA libraries. With the 5' RACE reads reprocessed, TCRdb shows one record per CDR3 protein and no DNA. Recorded for this sample: some 130,000 distinct CDR3 sequences. Sequenced sample: naive CXCR3+ CD8+ T cells from blood. As for subset: CD45RO-CCR7+CD27+CD95- naive CD8+ T cells expressing CXCR3 (TNR3+). The sequence was collected from a human donor in good health. Some clones in this sample may be carry-over from other donors' samples. The V and J genes are TRBV29-1 and TRBJ2-7; checking the TCRdb D call of TRBD2 is not possible without DNA. The CDR3 protein is CSAGLAVAYEQYF.